These 29 T cell receptor beta chains were sequenced from one sample in a study of blood T cell repertoires in COVID-19. Here immunoSEQ multiplex PCR was the method, and the copy in TCRdb shows in-frame clones only, minus some. The sample has about 240,000 clones, around 90% seen once; the top ten hold just over 7%. The sequenced sample was peripheral blood. The receptor source for this set is a man aged 55-75 years who had recovered from COVID-19.

The chain carries TRBV2 and TRBJ2-7, with TRBD1 as a possible D gene (5 bases). The CDR3 extends over 14 amino acids. Germline V CDR1 and CDR2: SNHLY, FYNNEI. V was trimmed by 8 bases and J by 9 bases, leaving 23 bases between them. The CDR3 nucleotides are TGTGCCAGCGTTCTTGAAGCCTGGGGCACGGGGCAGTACGTC. Translation gives CASVLEAWGTGQYV.

V is TRBV20-1 and J is TRBJ1-2, with a possible D match to TRBD1 (5 bases). Trimming pared 4 bases from V and 2 bases from J, leaving 5 bases between. Germline assignment: CDR1 DFQATT and CDR2 SNEGSKA (reference sequence). This CDR3 spans 11 amino acids. The CDR3 region is CSANRNYGYTF. The CDR3 DNA follows: TGCAGTGCTAACAGGAACTATGGCTACACCTTC.

V is TRBV18 and J is TRBJ2-6; the D is unclear. CDR3 size: 14 residues. Trimming removed 8 bases at V and 2 bases at J, with 10 bases between. Germline V gene data show CDR1 as KGHSH and CDR2 as LQKENI. The CDR3 bases are TGTGCCAGCCTCCTGGAGCCTGGGGCCAACGTCCTGACTTTC. It yields the protein CASLLEPGANVLTF.

The rearrangement joins TRBV3-1 (or the pseudogene TRBV3-2) to TRBJ2-7, with 9 nucleotides matching TRBD1. This CDR3 is 15 amino acids long. V was pared by 3 bases and J by 5 bases, with 8 bases of the junction left unmatched. Per germline, CDR1 LGHDT and CDR2 YNNKEL (reference sequence). DNA of the CDR3: TGTGCCAGCAGCCATGGGACAGGGATTTATGACGAGCAGTACGTC. Encoded protein: CASSHGTGIYDEQYV.

The chain recombines TRBV7-9 with TRBJ1-5; a weak D match, TRBD1 (5 bases). Trimming stripped 2 bases from V and 3 bases from J, with 8 bases between. The CDR3 spans 14 residues. Germline assignment: CDR1 SEHNR and CDR2 FQNEAQ (reference sequence). The CDR3 coding sequence is TGTGCCAGCAGCTTAACAGGCCTCAATCAGCCCCAGCATTTT. It is translated as CASSLTGLNQPQHF.

This rearrangement joins TRBV19 to TRBJ1-5, with D uncertain. Germline V gene data show CDR1 as LNHDA and CDR2 as SQIVND (reference sequence). This CDR3 comprises 13 residues. Deletions cut 6 bases from V and 7 bases from J, with 13 bases between. The CDR3 region is CASSLEGGQPQHF. CDR3 DNA sequence: TGTGCCAGTAGCTTGGAAGGCGGGCAGCCCCAGCATTTT.

This chain uses TRBV24-1 with TRBJ1-2; the D is unclear. This CDR3 is built from 15 residues. V dropped 2 bases and J dropped 0 bases, with 9 bases sitting between them. Germline values: CDR1 KGHDR, CDR2 SFDVKD. CDR3 bases: TGTGCCACCAGTGATTCCCAGATTTCTAACTATGGCTACACCTTC. Translation: CATSDSQISNYGYTF.

J is TRBJ1-2 and V is TRBV2, with 7 bases that match TRBD1. CDR3 length equals 14 residues. The germline V gene has CDR1 SNHLY and CDR2 FYNNEI. After removal of 4 bases from V and 2 bases from J, the junction contained 4 bases not matched to a gene. The CDR3 spells CASSARRGNYGYTF. The DNA for the CDR3 is TGTGCCAGCAGTGCGCGCAGGGGGAACTATGGCTACACCTTC.

The chain couples TRBV7-8 to TRBJ1-5, with D perhaps matching TRBD1 (6 bases). Trimming shortened V by 7 bases and J by 0 bases, and 13 bases separated the two germline ends. The CDR3 runs to 15 residues. Germline-derived CDR1 and CDR2 are SGHVS and FQNEAQ. This CDR3 reads CASTRGQSSNQPQHF. In DNA form, the CDR3 reads TGTGCCAGCACCAGGGGACAAAGTAGCAATCAGCCCCAGCATTTT.

V and J are TRBV12-5 and TRBJ2-1; D unclear. Trimming stripped 0 bases from V and 5 bases from J, with 14 bases between. The CDR3 extends over 16 amino acids. The germline V gene has CDR1 LGHNT and CDR2 FRNRAP. The CDR3 DNA reads TGTGCTAGTGGTTTGGTACTTCATGCGGATCACAATGAGCAGTTCTTC. This codes for CASGLVLHADHNEQFF.

This chain uses TRBV12-3 or TRBV12-4 with TRBJ1-1, with TRBD1 as a possible D gene (6 bases). The ends were cut back, 7 bases at V and 6 bases at J, with 15 bases in the middle. This CDR3 has 13 residues. The DNA for the CDR3 is TGTGCCAGCAAGGGCAGGGGAATCCCTGAAGCTTTCTTT. It is translated as CASKGRGIPEAFF.

The V gene is TRBV7-2, the J gene TRBJ1-2; 7 positions agree with TRBD1. In germline, CDR1 is SGHTA, CDR2 FQGNSA. The length of the CDR3 is 14 residues. J gave up 4 bases and V 2 bases, and 4 bases lay outside the gene matches. The chain's CDR3 is CASSLTGAAYGYTF. The CDR3, as DNA: TGTGCCAGCAGCTTAACAGGGGCCGCCTATGGCTACACCTTC.

The chain is built from TRBV5-1 and TRBJ2-2; 12 bases match TRBD2. V lost 2 bases and J lost 6; bases outside the gene matches: 2. The CDR3 consists of 15 residues. Germline CDR1 SGHRS, CDR2 YFSETQ. The CDR3 loop reads CASSFLAGGPGELFF. The CDR3 region has the DNA TGCGCCAGCAGCTTCCTAGCGGGGGGGCCCGGGGAGCTGTTTTTT. Full variable domain (outside the CDR3, taken from reference TRBV5-1 and TRBJ2-2): KAGVTQTPRYLIKTRGQQVTLSCSPISGHRSVSWYQQTPGQGLQFLFEYFSETQRNKGNFPGRFSGRQFSNSRSEMNVSTLELGDSALYLCASSFLAGGPGELFFGEGSRLTVL.

J is TRBJ2-2 and V is TRBV3-1 (or the pseudogene TRBV3-2); D is ambiguous. Germline values: CDR1 LGHDT, CDR2 YNNKEL (reference sequence). With 4 bases removed from V and 5 bases from J, the gap between germline ends came to 5 bases. This CDR3 comprises 12 residues. The CDR3 reads CASSPRTGELFF. In nucleotides, the CDR3 is TGTGCCAGCAGCCCTAGAACCGGGGAGCTGTTTTTT.

In this sample, this clone turned up once. The V and J genes are TRBV6-5 and TRBJ2-2; 13 nucleotides line up with TRBD2. CDR3 length: 15 residues. V lost 6 bases to trimming and J lost 5 bases; unmatched junction nucleotides: 3. Germline CDR1 MNHEY, CDR2 SVGAGI. CDR3 residues: CASRGLAGDTGELFF. CDR3 DNA sequence: TGTGCCAGCAGAGGACTAGCGGGGGATACCGGGGAGCTGTTTTTT.

This clone has just one count. This rearrangement joins TRBV21-1 to TRBJ2-5; TRBD1, the table's D call, lacks a check against the DNA. TRBV21-1 is given as a pseudogene. This CDR3 has 16 amino acids. The CDR3 here is CASSKEVGRAQETQYF. The DNA of the CDR3 is TGTGCCAGCAGCAAAGAAGTGGGCAGAGCTCAAGAGACCCAGTACTTC.

Only a few counts were recorded for this clone. The chain employs TRBV9 and TRBJ2-6, with D tentatively TRBD1 (6 bases). The CDR3 is 21 amino acids. V was pared by 0 bases and J by 0 bases, with 22 bases between. Germline CDR1 reads SGDLS; CDR2 reads YYNGEE. CDR3 sequence (DNA): TGTGCCAGCAGCGTAGCCCCCCAGTTAGGACAACAGGGCTCTGGGGCCAACGTCCTGACTTTC. Translating gives CASSVAPQLGQQGSGANVLTF.

V usage is TRBV5-1 and J usage is TRBJ2-2; 7 nucleotides align to TRBD2. V was clipped by 0 bases and J by 2 bases; unmatched bases: 4. CDR3 length equals 16 residues. Germline V lookup: CDR1 SGHRS, CDR2 YFSETQ. The CDR3 here is CASSLVQRGNTGELFF. The CDR3 nucleotides read TGCGCCAGCAGCTTGGTCCAGCGGGGTAACACCGGGGAGCTGTTTTTT.

The rearrangement joins TRBV13 to TRBJ2-7; 8 nucleotides align to TRBD2. This CDR3 region has 15 residues. After removal of 0 bases from V and 5 bases from J, the junction contained 6 bases not matched to a gene. Germline assignment: CDR1 PRHDT and CDR2 FYEKMQ (reference sequence). The CDR3 DNA reads TGTGCCAGCAGCTTAGGCGGCGGACTAGCAAACGAGCAGTACTTC. Protein sequence: CASSLGGGLANEQYF. The full variable domain, with the rest looked up from reference TRBV13 and TRBJ2-7, is AAGVIQSPRHLIKEKRETATLKCYPIPRHDTVYWYQQGPGQDPQFLISFYEKMQSDKGSIPDRFSAQQFSDYHSELNMSSLELGDSALYFCASSLGGGLANEQYFGPGTRLTVT.

The chain combines TRBV5-1 with TRBJ1-1; TRBD1 is a possible D gene (5 bases). With 0 bases removed from V and 0 bases from J, the gap between germline ends came to 9 bases. Germline lookup yields CDR1 SGHRS and CDR2 YFSETQ. The CDR3 consists of 15 residues. In DNA form, the CDR3 reads TGCGCCAGCAGCTTGGCCGACAGAATGAACACTGAAGCTTTCTTT. Residues: CASSLADRMNTEAFF.

This sequence joins TRBV12-1 and TRBJ2-7; the table names TRBD2, a call not compared with the DNA. TRBV12-1 is recorded as a pseudogene. This CDR3 comprises 16 residues. The CDR3, as DNA: TGTGCCAGCAACTCGTCTCCCGCGGGGGAGTCCTACGAGCAGTACGTC. This translates into CASNSSPAGESYEQYV.

The sample holds one count of this clone. The chain carries TRBV5-5 and TRBJ2-5; 7 bases align to TRBD1. Germline V gene sequence: CDR1 SGHKS, CDR2 YYEKEE (reference sequence). The CDR3 consists of 15 residues. J was trimmed by 3 bases and V by 3 bases; bases with no gene match: 8. The DNA of the CDR3 is TGTGCCAGCAGCTCCGGACCCGGGACAGAAGAGACCCAGTACTTC. Translated: CASSSGPGTEETQYF.

The chain is built from TRBV19 and TRBJ2-2; D not resolved. With 5 bases removed from V and 6 bases from J, the gap between germline ends came to 13 bases. This CDR3 has 14 amino acids. Germline CDR1 and CDR2: LNHDA and SQIVND (reference sequence). The CDR3 protein is CASSLIPDSGELFF. CDR3 nucleotides: TGTGCCAGTAGTCTAATTCCAGACTCCGGGGAGCTGTTTTTT.

The CDR3 DNA reads TGCAGCGTTGAAGGGCTCCTCAGAGAGACCCAGTACTTC. As protein: CSVEGLLRETQYF. The chain carries TRBV29-1 and TRBJ2-5; D remains ambiguous. Deletions cut 1 base from V and 4 bases from J, with 10 bases between. The CDR3 sequence is 13 residues long. Germline values: CDR1 SQVTM, CDR2 ANQGSEA.

CDR3 nucleotide sequence: TGTGCCAGCAAGGGAGGCCCAAAAAACATTCAGTACTTC. This encodes CASKGGPKNIQYF. This chain links TRBV2 with TRBJ2-4; a weak D match, TRBD2 (6 bases). This CDR3 has 13 amino acids. V shed 7 bases and J shed 4 bases, with 11 bases lying between them. Germline V gene sequence: CDR1 SNHLY, CDR2 FYNNEI.

The chain employs TRBV19 and TRBJ2-7; D is unclear. Germline V CDR1 and CDR2: LNHDA, SQIVND (reference sequence). CDR3 length: 14 residues. The V gene lost 1 base and the J gene lost 3 bases, with 10 bases spanning the gap. CDR3 sequence: CASSIAEQSYEQYF. The CDR3 DNA is TGTGCCAGTAGTATAGCCGAACAGAGCTACGAGCAGTACTTC.

The chain couples TRBV19 to TRBJ1-3, with TRBD1 matching 8 bases. This CDR3 region has 17 residues. Germline V CDR1 and CDR2: LNHDA, SQIVND (reference sequence). With V trimmed by 3 bases and J by 0 bases, 7 bases remained unmatched. CDR3 protein: CASSIGDRSPSGNTIYF. In DNA form, the CDR3 reads TGTGCCAGTAGTATTGGGGACAGGTCGCCCTCTGGAAACACCATATATTTT.

The chain is built from TRBV30 and TRBJ1-5; D is undetermined. V gave up 2 bases and J gave up 0 bases, with 8 bases separating them. Germline CDR1 GTSNPN, CDR2 SVGIG (reference sequence). CDR3 length: 14 amino acids. The CDR3 region is CAWSRGISNQPQHF. The CDR3 DNA follows: TGTGCCTGGAGTCGGGGAATTAGCAATCAGCCCCAGCATTTT.

J is TRBJ2-6 and V is TRBV6-6, with D possibly matching TRBD2 (8 bases). CDR3 size: 21 residues. Per the germline V gene, CDR1 is MNHNY and CDR2 is SVGAGI (reference sequence). Trimming took 5 bases from V and 3 from J, leaving 29 bases between them. The CDR3 DNA follows: TGTGCCAGCAGTCTACTCGGGCCGGGAGGGGGCGCCGGGGTTGGGGCCAACGTCCTGACTTTC. Protein: CASSLLGPGGGAGVGANVLTF.